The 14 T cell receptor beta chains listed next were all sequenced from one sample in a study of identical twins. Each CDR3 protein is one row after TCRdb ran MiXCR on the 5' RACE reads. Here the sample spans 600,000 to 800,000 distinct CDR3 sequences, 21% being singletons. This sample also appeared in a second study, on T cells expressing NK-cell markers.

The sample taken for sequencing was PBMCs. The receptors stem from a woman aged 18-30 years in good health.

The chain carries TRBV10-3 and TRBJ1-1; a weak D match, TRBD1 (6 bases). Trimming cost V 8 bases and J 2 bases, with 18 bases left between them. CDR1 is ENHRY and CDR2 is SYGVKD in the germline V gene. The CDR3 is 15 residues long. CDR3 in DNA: TGTGCCATCGGAGGGGGGACACTAAGAAACACTGAAGCTTTCTTT. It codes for CAIGGGTLRNTEAFF.

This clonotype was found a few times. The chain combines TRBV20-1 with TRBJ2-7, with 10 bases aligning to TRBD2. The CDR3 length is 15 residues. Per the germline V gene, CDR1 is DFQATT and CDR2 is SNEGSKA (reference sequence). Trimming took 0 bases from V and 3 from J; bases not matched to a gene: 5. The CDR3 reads CSARELAGNFYEQYF. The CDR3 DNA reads TGCAGTGCTAGAGAACTAGCGGGAAACTTCTACGAGCAGTACTTC.

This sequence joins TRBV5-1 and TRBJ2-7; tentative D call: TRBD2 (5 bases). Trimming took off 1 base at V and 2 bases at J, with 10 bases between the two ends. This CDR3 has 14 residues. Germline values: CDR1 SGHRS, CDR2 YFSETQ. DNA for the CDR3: TGCGCCAGCAGCTTGCCCTGGACTCCCTACGAGCAGTACTTC. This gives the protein CASSLPWTPYEQYF.

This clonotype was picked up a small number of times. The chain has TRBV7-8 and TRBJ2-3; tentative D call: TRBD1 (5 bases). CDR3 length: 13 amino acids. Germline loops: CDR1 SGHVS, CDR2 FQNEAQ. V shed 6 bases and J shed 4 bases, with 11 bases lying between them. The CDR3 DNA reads TGTGCCAGCAGTTTTAGGGGTGCAGATACGCAGTATTTT. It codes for CASSFRGADTQYF.

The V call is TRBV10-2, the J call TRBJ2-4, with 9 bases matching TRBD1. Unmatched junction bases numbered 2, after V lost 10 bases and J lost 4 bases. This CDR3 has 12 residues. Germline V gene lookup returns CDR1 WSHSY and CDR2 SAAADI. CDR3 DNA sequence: TGCGCCACCGGACAGGGGAAAAACATTCAGTACTTC. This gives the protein CATGQGKNIQYF.

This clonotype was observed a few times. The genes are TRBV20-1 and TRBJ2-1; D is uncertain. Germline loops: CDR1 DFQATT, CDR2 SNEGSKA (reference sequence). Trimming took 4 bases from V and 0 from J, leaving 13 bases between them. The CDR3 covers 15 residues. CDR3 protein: CSAIRARSSYNEQFF. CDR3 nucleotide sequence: TGCAGTGCTATTCGGGCTAGGAGCTCCTACAATGAGCAGTTCTTC.

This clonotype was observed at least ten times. CDR3 coding DNA: TGTGCCAGCAGCCACACCCGAGGACTAGCGACCACAGATACGCAGTATTTT. As protein: CASSHTRGLATTDTQYF. The chain links TRBV7-7 to TRBJ2-3; TRBD2 matches at 9 bases. Trimming removed 5 bases from V and 2 bases from J; junction bases left unmatched: 11. The CDR3 has 17 residues. Germline CDR1 SSHAT, CDR2 FNYEAQ (reference sequence).

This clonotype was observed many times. CDR3 sequence: CASSSEGGGRNTGELFF. The CDR3 DNA follows: TGCGCCAGCAGCTCCGAGGGCGGCGGAAGGAACACCGGGGAGCTGTTTTTT. This chain uses TRBV5-1 with TRBJ2-2, with D possibly matching TRBD2 (5 bases). The ends were cut back, 3 bases at V and 1 base at J, with 16 bases in the middle. CDR3 length: 17 amino acids. Germline V gene sequence: CDR1 SGHRS, CDR2 YFSETQ. The whole variable domain, filled in from reference TRBV5-1 and TRBJ2-2, reads KAGVTQTPRYLIKTRGQQVTLSCSPISGHRSVSWYQQTPGQGLQFLFEYFSETQRNKGNFPGRFSGRQFSNSRSEMNVSTLELGDSALYLCASSSEGGGRNTGELFFGEGSRLTVL.

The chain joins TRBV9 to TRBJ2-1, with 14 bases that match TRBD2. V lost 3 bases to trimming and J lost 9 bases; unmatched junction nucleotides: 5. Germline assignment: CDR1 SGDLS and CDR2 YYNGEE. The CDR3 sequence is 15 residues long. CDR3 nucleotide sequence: TGTGCCAGCAGCGCGACTAGCGGGAGGGCCCCTGAGCAGTTCTTC. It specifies CASSATSGRAPEQFF.

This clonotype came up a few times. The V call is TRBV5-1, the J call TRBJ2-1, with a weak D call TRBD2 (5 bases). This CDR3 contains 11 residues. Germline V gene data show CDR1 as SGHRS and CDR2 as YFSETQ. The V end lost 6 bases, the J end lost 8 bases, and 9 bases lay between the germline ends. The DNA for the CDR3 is TGCGCCAGCACGGGGTTGGATGAGCAGTTCTTC. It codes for CASTGLDEQFF.

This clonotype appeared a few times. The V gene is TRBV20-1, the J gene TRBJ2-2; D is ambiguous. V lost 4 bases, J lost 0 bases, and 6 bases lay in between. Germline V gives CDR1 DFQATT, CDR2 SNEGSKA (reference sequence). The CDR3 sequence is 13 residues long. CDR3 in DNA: TGCAGTGCTACCACCCCGAACACCGGGGAGCTGTTTTTT. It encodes CSATTPNTGELFF.

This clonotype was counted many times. CDR3 coding DNA: TGTGCCAGCAGCCGGGGGACGGGACCATATGGGGAGCAGTACTTC. It translates to CASSRGTGPYGEQYF. The J gene is TRBJ2-7, the V gene TRBV3-1, with D tentatively TRBD1 or TRBD2 (5 bases each). Germline loops: CDR1 LGHDT, CDR2 YNNKEL (reference sequence). Trimming took 4 bases from V and 7 from J, leaving 20 bases between them. The CDR3 is made up of 15 amino acids.

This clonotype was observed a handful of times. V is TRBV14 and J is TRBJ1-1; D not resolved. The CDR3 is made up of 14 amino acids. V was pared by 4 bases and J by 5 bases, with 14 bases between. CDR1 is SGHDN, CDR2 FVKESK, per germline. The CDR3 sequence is CASSLRSGRTEAFF. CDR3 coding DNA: TGTGCCAGCAGCCTCAGGTCCGGGAGGACTGAAGCTTTCTTT.

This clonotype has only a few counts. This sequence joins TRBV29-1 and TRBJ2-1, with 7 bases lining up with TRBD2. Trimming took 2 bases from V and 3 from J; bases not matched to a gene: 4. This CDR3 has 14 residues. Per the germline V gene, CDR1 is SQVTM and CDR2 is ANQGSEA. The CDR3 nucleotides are TGCAGCGTTGAACTCGGGGGGTTCTACAATGAGCAGTTCTTC. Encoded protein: CSVELGGFYNEQFF.